This T cell receptor (beta chain) was found in a study of metastatic and nonmetastatic thyroid tumors. Using MiXCR, TCRdb re-called clones from the PCR reads. In the table there are 85,000 to 100,000 clones, 12% of which are singletons. This CDR3 has 14 residues. CDR1 is SGHRS, CDR2 YFSETQ, per germline. The V gene lost 0 bases and the J gene lost 2 bases, with 8 bases spanning the gap. Every patient underwent thyroid surgery untreated. Sequenced sample: blood. The V call is TRBV5-1, the J call TRBJ2-5; weak D call: TRBD1 (6 bases). This TCR was sampled from a female donor with papillary thyroid cancer or a benign thyroid nodule (not recorded which). Some clones in this sample may be carry-over from other donors' samples. DNA for the CDR3: TGCGCCAGCAGCTTGGCCGGACAGCAAGAGACCCAGTACTTC. Its translation: CASSLAGQQETQYF. Full variable domain (outside the CDR3, taken from reference TRBV5-1 and TRBJ2-5): KAGVTQTPRYLIKTRGQQVTLSCSPISGHRSVSWYQQTPGQGLQFLFEYFSETQRNKGNFPGRFSGRQFSNSRSEMNVSTLELGDSALYLCASSLAGQQETQYFGPGTRLLVL.